The 17 T cell receptor beta chains in this list originate from one sample, sequenced in a study of blood T cell repertoires in COVID-19. TCRdb keeps only in-frame clones here, not all; method: immunoSEQ multiplex PCR. The sample lists around 47,000 clones, approximately 85% occurring once. The material sequenced was peripheral blood. All receptors derive from a woman older than 75 with COVID-19, enrolled during active disease.

The table lists this clone with a few counts. This sequence joins TRBV30 and TRBJ2-5, with 7 bases that match TRBD2. The V and J ends lost 3 bases and 5 bases, in that order; junction bases with no gene match: 9. CDR3 length equals 14 residues. Germline CDR1 reads GTSNPN; CDR2 reads SVGIG (reference sequence). CDR3 loop: CAWRELGLSETQYF. CDR3 sequence (DNA): TGTGCCTGGAGAGAATTGGGACTATCCGAGACCCAGTACTTC.

J is TRBJ2-7 and V is TRBV29-1, with D maybe TRBD2 (6 bases). CDR3 size: 14 residues. Germline V gene sequence: CDR1 SQVTM, CDR2 ANQGSEA. Trimming cost V 6 bases and J 0 bases, with 15 bases left between them. The CDR3 sequence: CSVAGLSSSYEQYF. The CDR3 region has the DNA TGCAGCGTCGCGGGACTCTCGAGCTCCTACGAGCAGTACTTC.

The rearrangement links TRBV6-5 to TRBJ1-1, with D unclear. Trimming removed 7 bases at V and 6 bases at J, with 21 bases between. Germline assignment: CDR1 MNHEY and CDR2 SVGAGI. The CDR3 has 15 residues. The CDR3 coding sequence is TGTGCCAGCAATCCGACCGGGGTACGTAACGCTGAAGCTTTCTTT. Its translation is CASNPTGVRNAEAFF.

The V and J genes are TRBV18 and TRBJ2-7; TRBD1 is a possible D gene (5 bases). This CDR3 is built from 14 residues. Germline V gives CDR1 KGHSH, CDR2 LQKENI. V dropped 3 bases and J dropped 1 base, with 10 bases sitting between them. The CDR3 here is CASSPLGVSYEQYF. The CDR3 DNA sequence: TGTGCCAGCTCACCGTTAGGGGTTTCCTACGAGCAGTACTTC.

This chain joins TRBV7-9 and TRBJ1-4, with D perhaps matching TRBD1 (6 bases). This CDR3 has 15 residues. The V end was cut by 5 bases, the J end by 2 bases, with 12 bases between. Germline V gene lookup returns CDR1 SEHNR and CDR2 FQNEAQ (reference sequence). This chain's CDR3 is CASSAPGQTNEKLFF. CDR3 DNA sequence: TGTGCCAGCAGCGCCCCCGGACAGACTAATGAAAAACTGTTTTTT.

The CDR3 DNA reads TGTGCCAGCAGTACCTTGAAGGGGGCTTTCTTT. Amino acids: CASSTLKGAFF. The rearrangement uses TRBV2 and TRBJ1-1, with TRBD1 as a possible D gene (5 bases). The CDR3 loop spans 11 amino acids. The germline V and J ends were trimmed by 5 bases and 11 bases, with 12 bases remaining between them. Germline lookup yields CDR1 SNHLY and CDR2 FYNNEI.

The CDR3 DNA is TGTGCCAGCAGCCAACCCGGGACTAGGGACAACGAGCAGTACTTC. It specifies CASSQPGTRDNEQYF. The gene calls are TRBV3-1 (or the pseudogene TRBV3-2) and TRBJ2-7, with 8 nucleotides matching TRBD2. In germline, CDR1 is LGHDT, CDR2 YNNKEL (reference sequence). V lost 2 bases, J lost 5 bases, and 8 bases stayed unmatched. CDR3 size: 15 residues.

The chain joins TRBV2 to TRBJ2-1, with 9 bases aligning to TRBD1. Trimming removed 4 bases from V and 5 bases from J; junction bases left unmatched: 6. This CDR3 has 15 residues. Germline-derived CDR1 and CDR2 are SNHLY and FYNNEI. The CDR3 sequence is CASSATGTGHNEQFF. The CDR3 region has the DNA TGTGCCAGCAGTGCTACAGGGACAGGGCACAATGAGCAGTTCTTC.

This clone was seen a handful of times. The CDR3 is CASSYGGGPGELFF. The CDR3 region has the DNA TGTGCCAGCAGTTACGGGGGGGGTCCCGGGGAGCTGTTTTTT. The V gene is TRBV6-5, the J gene TRBJ2-2, with TRBD2 matching over 7 bases. V lost 2 bases, J lost 6 bases, and 3 bases stayed unmatched. CDR1 is MNHEY, CDR2 SVGAGI, per germline. The CDR3 consists of 14 residues.

This clone was detected once. This chain joins TRBV4-1 and TRBJ2-4; no definite D call. Trimming cost V 0 bases and J 4 bases, with 7 bases left between them. Per the germline V gene, CDR1 is MGHRA and CDR2 is YSYEKL. The CDR3 contains 14 residues. CDR3 in DNA: TGCGCCAGCAGCCAAGAGTTCAGAAAAAACATTCAGTACTTC. Amino acids: CASSQEFRKNIQYF.

J is TRBJ2-2 and V is TRBV19; TRBD1 is a possible D gene (5 bases). Germline V gene sequence: CDR1 LNHDA, CDR2 SQIVND (reference sequence). The CDR3 covers 16 residues. V lost 5 bases and J lost 0, with 13 bases in between. CDR3: CASSPWTTANTGELFF. The CDR3 DNA reads TGTGCCAGTAGTCCTTGGACAACTGCGAACACCGGGGAGCTGTTTTTT.

The genes are TRBV3-1 (or the pseudogene TRBV3-2) and TRBJ2-1, with 12 positions matching TRBD2. The CDR3 runs 19 residues. Germline V lookup: CDR1 LGHDT, CDR2 YNNKEL (reference sequence). Losses at the gene ends were 1 base for V and 1 base for J; bases not matched to a gene: 8. CDR3 in DNA: TGTGCCAGCAGCCAAGGCCGACTAGCGGGAGTCTTTTCCTACAATGAGCAGTTCTTC. Protein: CASSQGRLAGVFSYNEQFF.

The V call is TRBV6-5, the J call TRBJ1-6, with TRBD1 identical over 9 bases. The trim removed 6 bases at V and 10 bases at J, leaving 7 bases unmatched. CDR1 and CDR2 from the germline V gene are MNHEY and SVGAGI. This CDR3 is built from 14 residues. The CDR3, as DNA: TGTGCCAGCAGGCAGACAGGGGGAAGCTCACCCCTCCACTTT. Its protein product is CASRQTGGSSPLHF.

The chain is built from TRBV2 and TRBJ2-7; 12 nucleotides align to TRBD2. The CDR3 is 15 amino acids. V shed 4 bases, J shed 4 bases, and the junction held 5 bases outside the gene matches. Germline CDR1 and CDR2: SNHLY and FYNNEI. The CDR3 DNA is TGTGCCAGCAGTGTAGGACTAGCGGGACTATACGAGCAGTACTTC. It translates to CASSVGLAGLYEQYF.

The rearrangement joins TRBV30 to TRBJ1-5; a weak D match, TRBD1 (6 bases). Germline loops: CDR1 GTSNPN, CDR2 SVGIG (reference sequence). This CDR3 comprises 13 residues. The V end lost 1 base, the J end lost 7 bases, and 11 bases lay between the germline ends. The CDR3 here is CAWSGLGGQPQHF. The CDR3 nucleotides read TGTGCCTGGAGTGGATTAGGGGGACAGCCCCAGCATTTT.

This clone was observed a few times. The gene calls are TRBV7-3 and TRBJ2-2; 13 bases agree with TRBD2. The germline V gene encodes CDR1 SGHTA and CDR2 FQGTGA. The CDR3 sequence is 17 residues long. V was pared by 2 bases and J by 3 bases, with 3 bases of the junction left unmatched. CDR3 in amino acids: CASSLGLAGVHTGELFF. In nucleotides, the CDR3 is TGTGCCAGCAGCTTAGGACTAGCGGGAGTCCACACCGGGGAGCTGTTTTTT.

This chain connects TRBV28 to TRBJ1-6, with D unresolved. Trimming pared 11 bases from V and 9 bases from J, leaving 14 bases between. Germline V CDR1 and CDR2: MDHEN, SYDVKM. The CDR3 covers 12 residues. Written as DNA, the CDR3 is TGTGCCGGTAGGGCCAGCGGTTCACCCCTCCACTTT. Amino acids: CAGRASGSPLHF.